The 17 T cell receptor beta chains presented below share a single source sample, sequenced in a study of OX40 agonist ivuxolimab in advanced cancers. Library creation used the immunoSEQ multiplex PCR assay. The table comes from immuneACCESS by way of TCRdb, which keeps in-frame sequences with V and J called. Part of the clones is missing from these tables; in studies checked, under half for an unresolved V gene and the rest for unknown reasons. The sample table contains approximately 66,000 clones; only one count was recorded for 70% to 90% of them. The top ten hold 0.65% to 0.9% of the sample. This sample comprised CD4+ or CD8+ T cells sorted from blood, obtained in a trial of the OX40 agonist ivuxolimab. The receptor source for this set is an adult with an advanced solid tumor such as melanoma, head and neck, liver or kidney cancer.

The rearrangement joins TRBV28 to TRBJ1-2; D is perhaps TRBD1 (5 bases). Germline CDR1 is MDHEN and CDR2 is SYDVKM. Trimming left V 3 bases short and J 2 bases short, with 13 bases between. This CDR3 is 15 amino acids long. CDR3 region: CASSFAGRTNYGYTF. The CDR3 DNA reads TGTGCCAGCAGTTTCGCGGGACGGACGAACTATGGCTACACCTTC.

The chain joins TRBV27 to TRBJ2-6; D remains unclear. Trimming pared 0 bases from V and 9 bases from J, leaving 6 bases between. The CDR3 length is 13 residues. CDR1 MNHEY and CDR2 SMNVEV come from the germline V gene (reference sequence). Here the CDR3 reads CASSLSNSNVLTF. The DNA of the CDR3 is TGTGCCAGCAGTTTATCGAACAGCAACGTCCTGACTTTC. Full variable domain (outside the CDR3, taken from reference TRBV27 and TRBJ2-6): EAQVTQNPRYLITVTGKKLTVTCSQNMNHEYMSWYRQDPGLGLRQIYYSMNVEVTDKGDVPEGYKVSRKEKRNFPLILESPSPNQTSLYFCASSLSNSNVLTFGAGSRLTVL.

The rearrangement uses TRBV27 and TRBJ1-1, with TRBD1 as a possible D gene (5 bases). This CDR3 has 14 residues. V lost 3 bases and J lost 3, with 11 bases in between. Germline CDR1 MNHEY, CDR2 SMNVEV (reference sequence). The CDR3 DNA follows: TGTGCCAGCAGTTTCGGTCGACAGCACACTGAAGCTTTCTTT. Translated: CASSFGRQHTEAFF.

The V gene is TRBV7-2, the J gene TRBJ1-6; D may be TRBD1 (5 bases). Germline-derived CDR1 and CDR2 are SGHTA and FQGNSA. The CDR3 extends over 17 amino acids. V lost 1 base to trimming and J lost 1 base, with 11 bases between them. The CDR3 here is CASSLVSRGSYNSPLHF. CDR3 DNA: TGTGCCAGCAGCTTAGTTTCGAGGGGTTCCTATAATTCACCCCTCCACTTT.

The V call is TRBV7-3, the J call TRBJ2-5, with TRBD1 matching 9 bases. The CDR3 loop spans 15 amino acids. Trimming removed 5 bases from V and 5 bases from J; junction bases left unmatched: 9. Germline-derived CDR1 and CDR2 are SGHTA and FQGTGA. CDR3 sequence (DNA): TGTGCCAGCAGCCCCACAGGGGGCGCGTCGGAGACCCAGTACTTC. Protein: CASSPTGGASETQYF.

This chain uses TRBV18 with TRBJ1-4, with D tentatively TRBD1 (5 bases). V lost 7 bases and J lost 2, with 8 bases in between. CDR3 length equals 13 residues. Germline CDR1 KGHSH, CDR2 LQKENI. CDR3 in amino acids: CASCRQTNEKLFF. Written as DNA, the CDR3 is TGTGCCAGCTGTAGACAGACTAATGAAAAACTGTTTTTT.

This clone has a single count. For the CDR3, the DNA is TGCGCCAGCAGTGGACAGGGAGGTAATCAGCCCCAGCATTTT. Translated, it gives CASSGQGGNQPQHF. The rearrangement joins TRBV10-2 to TRBJ1-5; 7 bases align to TRBD1. Germline loops: CDR1 WSHSY, CDR2 SAAADI. With 4 bases clipped from V and 4 bases from J, the junction kept 4 bases outside the gene matches. This CDR3 comprises 14 residues.

This clone has more than one count but fewer than ten. The chain carries TRBV19 and TRBJ1-1; D is unresolved. V was cut by 5 bases and J by 1 base, with 11 bases left in between. CDR1 and CDR2 from the germline V gene are LNHDA and SQIVND (reference sequence). This CDR3 has 14 residues. In DNA, the CDR3 is TGTGCCAGTAGTGTTGCGGGCTCGAACACTGAAGCTTTCTTT. It encodes CASSVAGSNTEAFF.

CDR3 sequence: CASSVAAGTEAFF. CDR3 nucleotides: TGTGCCAGCAGCGTAGCCGCCGGCACTGAAGCTTTCTTT. J is TRBJ1-1 and V is TRBV9; D unresolved. The germline CDR1 and CDR2 sequences are SGDLS and YYNGEE. The V end was cut by 0 bases, the J end by 4 bases, with 7 bases between. The CDR3 covers 13 residues.

This clone appeared a few times. V and J are TRBV18 and TRBJ2-7; D perhaps matches TRBD1 (6 bases). Per the germline V gene, CDR1 is KGHSH and CDR2 is LQKENI. V shed 4 bases and J shed 2 bases, with 12 bases lying between them. The CDR3 sequence is 14 residues long. The CDR3 protein is CASSQKTGTYEQYF. In DNA form, the CDR3 reads TGTGCCAGCTCACAAAAGACAGGAACCTACGAGCAGTACTTC. Together with reference TRBV18 and TRBJ2-7, the CDR3 gives the full variable domain: NAGVMQNPRHLVRRRGQEARLRCSPMKGHSHVYWYRQLPEEGLKFMVYLQKENIIDESGMPKERFSAEFPKEGPSILRIQQVVRGDSAAYFCASSQKTGTYEQYFGPGTRLTVT.

This chain joins TRBV11-2 and TRBJ2-1; D ambiguous. The CDR3 consists of 13 residues. Germline V gene sequence: CDR1 SGHAT, CDR2 FQNNGV. Trimming left V 6 bases short and J 7 bases short, with 13 bases between. The CDR3 DNA follows: TGTGCCAGCAGTGAATCTAATCTAAATGAGCAGTTCTTC. Translation gives CASSESNLNEQFF. Complete variable domain (other parts from reference TRBV11-2 and TRBJ2-1): EAGVAQSPRYKIIEKRQSVAFWCNPISGHATLYWYQQILGQGPKLLIQFQNNGVVDDSQLPKDRFSAERLKGVDSTLKIQPAKLEDSAVYLCASSESNLNEQFFGPGTRLTVL.

This rearrangement joins TRBV19 to TRBJ1-1; 9 bases agree with TRBD1. The V gene end was trimmed by 3 bases and the J gene end by 4 bases; junction bases not matched to a gene: 0. Germline V CDR1 and CDR2: LNHDA, SQIVND (reference sequence). The CDR3 extends over 13 amino acids. The CDR3 nucleotides are TGTGCCAGTAGTATGGACAGGGGCACTGAAGCTTTCTTT. It yields the protein CASSMDRGTEAFF.

V gene TRBV7-2 combines with J gene TRBJ1-3, with 8 nucleotides matching TRBD1. The CDR3 length is 15 residues. The trim removed 1 base at V and 11 bases at J, leaving 10 bases unmatched. The germline V gene has CDR1 SGHTA and CDR2 FQGNSA. The CDR3 DNA sequence: TGTGCCAGCAGCTTAGAGGACAGGGTATTTTACCCCATATATTTT. This codes for CASSLEDRVFYPIYF.

In this sample, this clone turned up a few times. The V and J genes are TRBV21-1 and TRBJ2-1; TRBD2 is taken as the D call from the table, unchecked against the DNA. TRBV21-1 is a pseudogene locus. The CDR3 length is 18 residues. The CDR3 bases are TGTGCCAGCGCCTGGTCGGGTTGGTTTCGGAGCTCCTACAATGAGCAGTTCTTC. Its translation: CASAWSGWFRSSYNEQFF.

This chain uses TRBV11-2 with TRBJ2-5, with D possibly TRBD2 on 5 matching bases. Germline CDR1 and CDR2: SGHAT and FQNNGV. V was clipped by 0 bases and J by 3 bases, with 11 bases between them. The CDR3 is 15 residues long. The CDR3 DNA follows: TGTGCCAGCAGCTTAGACCCCTCCGGGGAAGAGACCCAGTACTTC. Residues: CASSLDPSGEETQYF.

This chain links TRBV7-7 with TRBJ2-5; no clear D gene. Between the trimmed V and J ends, which lost 1 base and 7 bases, there was a span of 7 bases. There are 12 residues in the CDR3. Germline V lookup: CDR1 SSHAT, CDR2 FNYEAQ (reference sequence). The CDR3 coding sequence is TGTGCCAGCAGCTTAGAGGGCGGGACCCAGTACTTC. Protein sequence: CASSLEGGTQYF.

The chain couples TRBV7-9 to TRBJ1-2; TRBD1 aligns across 11 bases. The CDR3 consists of 15 residues. Trimming at V came to 5 bases and at J to 4 bases, leaving 6 bases not matched to a gene. Germline lookup yields CDR1 SEHNR and CDR2 FQNEAQ (reference sequence). The DNA of the CDR3 is TGTGCCAGCAGCCTGGGACAGGGGGGGCTCTATGGCTACACCTTC. This translates into CASSLGQGGLYGYTF.